The source of this TCR beta chain is a study of blood T cell repertoires in COVID-19. Background on the study: Italy, Spain and the United States were the sources of the convalescent and acute COVID-19 samples. T cells, B-cell-depleted T cells, or PBMCs provided the cDNA or gDNA that served as material.

CDR1 MNHEY and CDR2 SMNVEV come from the germline V gene (reference sequence). The V end was cut by 6 bases, the J end by 0 bases, with 11 bases between. This CDR3 region has 14 residues. By share, this clone counts as medium-sized. The protocol was immunoSEQ multiplex PCR, while the TCRdb copy is restricted to in-frame clones and leaves out a portion. The sample yields 100,000 or so clones, roughly 90% seen once. The chain uses TRBV27 and TRBJ1-1, with D unresolved. Material: peripheral blood. The clonotype comes from a man aged 55 to 70 with acute or convalescent COVID-19. This CDR3 reads CASRMGGLNTEAFF. In DNA, the CDR3 is TGTGCCAGCAGGATGGGAGGGTTGAACACTGAAGCTTTCTTT.